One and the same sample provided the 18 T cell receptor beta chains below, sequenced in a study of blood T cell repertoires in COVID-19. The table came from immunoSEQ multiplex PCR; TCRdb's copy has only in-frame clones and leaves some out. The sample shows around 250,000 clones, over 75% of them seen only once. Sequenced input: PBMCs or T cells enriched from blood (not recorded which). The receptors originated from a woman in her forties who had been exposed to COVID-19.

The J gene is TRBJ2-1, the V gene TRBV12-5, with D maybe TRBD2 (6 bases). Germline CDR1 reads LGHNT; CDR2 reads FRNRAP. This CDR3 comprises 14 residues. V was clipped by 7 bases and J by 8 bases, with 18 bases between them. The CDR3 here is CASVLPLASHEQFF. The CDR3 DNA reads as TGTGCTAGTGTCCTTCCTCTAGCGTCCCATGAGCAGTTCTTC.

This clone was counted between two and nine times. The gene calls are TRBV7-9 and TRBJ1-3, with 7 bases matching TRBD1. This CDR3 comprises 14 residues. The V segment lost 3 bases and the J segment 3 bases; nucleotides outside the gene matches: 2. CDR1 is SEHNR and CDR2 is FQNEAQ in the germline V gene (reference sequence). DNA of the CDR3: TGTGCCAGCAGCTTCCGGACAGGTGGAAACACCATATATTTT. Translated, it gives CASSFRTGGNTIYF.

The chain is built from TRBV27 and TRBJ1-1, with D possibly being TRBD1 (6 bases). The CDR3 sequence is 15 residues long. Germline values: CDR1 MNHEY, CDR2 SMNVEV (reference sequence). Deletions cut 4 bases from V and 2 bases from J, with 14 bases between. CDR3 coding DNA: TGTGCCAGCAGTTGGAGCGTACAGGGTAACACTGAAGCTTTCTTT. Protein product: CASSWSVQGNTEAFF.

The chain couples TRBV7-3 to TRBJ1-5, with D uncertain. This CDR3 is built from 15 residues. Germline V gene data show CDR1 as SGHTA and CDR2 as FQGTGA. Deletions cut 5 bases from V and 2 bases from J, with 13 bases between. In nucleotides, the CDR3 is TGTGCCAGCAGCCCCCGACAAGACGGCAATCAGCCCCAGCATTTT. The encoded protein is CASSPRQDGNQPQHF.

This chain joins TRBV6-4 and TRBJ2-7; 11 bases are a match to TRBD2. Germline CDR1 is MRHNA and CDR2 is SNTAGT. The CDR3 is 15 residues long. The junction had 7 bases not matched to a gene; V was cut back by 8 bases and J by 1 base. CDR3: CASAPSGGNSYEQYF. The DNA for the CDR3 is TGTGCCAGCGCGCCTAGCGGGGGGAATTCCTACGAGCAGTACTTC.

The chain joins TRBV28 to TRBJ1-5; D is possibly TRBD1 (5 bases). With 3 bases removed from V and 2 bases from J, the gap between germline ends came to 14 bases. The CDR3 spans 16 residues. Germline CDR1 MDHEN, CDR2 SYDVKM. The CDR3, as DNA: TGTGCCAGCAGTTTCGTGTCTACGGGGGGCAATCAGCCCCAGCATTTT. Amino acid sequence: CASSFVSTGGNQPQHF. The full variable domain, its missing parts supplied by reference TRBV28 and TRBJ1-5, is DVKVTQSSRYLVKRTGEKVFLECVQDMDHENMFWYRQDPGLGLRLIYFSYDVKMKEKGDIPEGYSVSREKKERFSLILESASTNQTSMYLCASSFVSTGGNQPQHFGDGTRLSIL.

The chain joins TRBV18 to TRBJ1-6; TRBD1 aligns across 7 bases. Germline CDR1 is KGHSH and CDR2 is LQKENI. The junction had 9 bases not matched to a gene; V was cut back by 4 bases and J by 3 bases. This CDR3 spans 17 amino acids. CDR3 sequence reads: CASSLARGQNYNSPLHF. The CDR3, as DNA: TGTGCCAGCTCACTGGCTAGGGGACAGAACTATAATTCACCCCTCCACTTT.

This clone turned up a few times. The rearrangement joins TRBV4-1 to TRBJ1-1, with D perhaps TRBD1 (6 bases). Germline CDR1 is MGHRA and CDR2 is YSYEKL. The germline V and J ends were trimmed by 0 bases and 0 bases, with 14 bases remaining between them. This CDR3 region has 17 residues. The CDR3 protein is CASSQEALTGMNTEAFF. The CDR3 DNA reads TGCGCCAGCAGCCAAGAAGCTCTCACAGGGATGAACACTGAAGCTTTCTTT.

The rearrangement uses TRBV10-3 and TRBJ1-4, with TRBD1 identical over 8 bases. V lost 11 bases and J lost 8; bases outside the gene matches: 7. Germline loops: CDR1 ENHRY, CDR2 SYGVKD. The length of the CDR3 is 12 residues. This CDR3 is CAVQGASEKLFF. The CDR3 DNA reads TGTGCCGTCCAGGGGGCAAGCGAAAAACTGTTTTTT.

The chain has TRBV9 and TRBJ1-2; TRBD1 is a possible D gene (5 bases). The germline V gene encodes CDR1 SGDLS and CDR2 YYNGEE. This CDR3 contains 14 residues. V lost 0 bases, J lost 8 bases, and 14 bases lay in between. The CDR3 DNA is TGTGCCAGCAGCGTAGGGGAGGGGCCGGGAGGCTACACCTTC. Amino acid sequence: CASSVGEGPGGYTF.

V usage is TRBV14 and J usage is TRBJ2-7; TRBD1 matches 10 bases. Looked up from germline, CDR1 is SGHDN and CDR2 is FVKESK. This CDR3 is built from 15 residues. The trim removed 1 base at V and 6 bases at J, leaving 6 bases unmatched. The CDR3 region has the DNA TGTGCCAGCAGCCAAGTTGGGACAGGGGTGGGCGAGCAGTACTTC. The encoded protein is CASSQVGTGVGEQYF.

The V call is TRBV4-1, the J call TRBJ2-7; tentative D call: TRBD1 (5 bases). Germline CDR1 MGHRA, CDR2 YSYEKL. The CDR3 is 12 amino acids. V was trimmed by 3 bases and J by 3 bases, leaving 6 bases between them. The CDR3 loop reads CASSQDNYEQYF. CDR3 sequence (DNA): TGCGCCAGCAGCCAGGACAACTACGAGCAGTACTTC.

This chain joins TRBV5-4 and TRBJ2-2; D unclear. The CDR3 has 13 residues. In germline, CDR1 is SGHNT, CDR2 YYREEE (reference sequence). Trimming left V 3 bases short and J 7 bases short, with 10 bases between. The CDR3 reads CASSSDLYGELFF. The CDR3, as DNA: TGTGCCAGCAGCTCCGACTTGTACGGGGAGCTGTTTTTT.

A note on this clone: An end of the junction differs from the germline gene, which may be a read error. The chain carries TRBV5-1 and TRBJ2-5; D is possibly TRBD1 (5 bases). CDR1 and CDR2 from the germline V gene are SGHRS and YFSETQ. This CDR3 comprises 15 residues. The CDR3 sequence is CASSLAAGSRKTQYF. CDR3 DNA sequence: TGTGCCAGCAGCTTGGCGGCAGGGTCACGGAAGACCCAGTACTTC.

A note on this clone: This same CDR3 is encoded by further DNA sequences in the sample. The CDR3 nucleotides are TGTGCCAGCTATAGCGGGAGAGGAGATACGCAGTATTTT. Encoded protein: CASYSGRGDTQYF. The V and J genes are TRBV12-3 or TRBV12-4 and TRBJ2-3; 9 bases line up with TRBD2. V gave up 8 bases and J gave up 5 bases; unmatched junction bases: 5. The CDR3 covers 13 residues.

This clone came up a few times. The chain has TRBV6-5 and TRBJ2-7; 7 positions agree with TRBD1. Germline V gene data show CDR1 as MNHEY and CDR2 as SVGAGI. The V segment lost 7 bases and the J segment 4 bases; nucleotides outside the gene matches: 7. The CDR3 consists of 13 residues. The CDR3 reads CASKRQGEYEQYV. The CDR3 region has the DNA TGTGCCAGCAAACGACAGGGCGAATACGAGCAGTACGTC.

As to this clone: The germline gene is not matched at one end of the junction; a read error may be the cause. This CDR3 is CASSSGGDEQFF. The CDR3 nucleotides read TGTGCCAGCAGCTCGGGGGGAGATGAGCAGTTCTTC. This chain connects TRBV5-1 to TRBJ2-1; 7 nucleotides line up with TRBD2. The CDR3 has 12 amino acids. The germline V gene has CDR1 SGHRS and CDR2 YFSETQ.

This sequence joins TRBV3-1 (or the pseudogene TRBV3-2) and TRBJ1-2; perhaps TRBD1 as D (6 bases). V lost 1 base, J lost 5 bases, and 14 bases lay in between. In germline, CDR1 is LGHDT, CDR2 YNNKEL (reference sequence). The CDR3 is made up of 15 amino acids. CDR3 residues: CASSQVVTGKYGYTF. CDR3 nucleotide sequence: TGTGCCAGCAGCCAAGTAGTAACAGGGAAATATGGCTACACCTTC.